Listed below are T cell receptor beta chains from one sample, sequenced in a study of control samples from healthy donors and cancer patients. Assay used: immunoSEQ multiplex PCR; TCRdb lists only in-frame clones, some missing. The sample lists around 49,000 clones, roughly nine tenths occurring once. Sequencing input: PBMCs. The receptors derive from a man between 35 and 55 years old with colorectal cancer. Both conserved end residues are part of each CDR3. Fields, in order: V gene, clone size, D gene, J gene, CDR3 DNA, CDR3 protein. The D gene is left open where the match is weak. Clone size is not always given. Where it is, it says once, few, many or a class for expanded clones.

TRBV5-5,-,-,TRBJ2-5,TGTGCCAGCAGCTTGGTTTTAAGCGCGAGTCAAGAGACCCAGTACTTC,CASSLVLSASQETQYF
TRBV5-4,-,-,TRBJ2-3,TGTGCCAGCAGCTACGACAAGGGGCCCACAGATACGCAGTATTTT,CASSYDKGPTDTQYF
TRBV30,-,-,TRBJ1-3,TGTGCCTGGAGTCCTCAGGGCGCTGGAAACACCATATATTTT,CAWSPQGAGNTIYF
TRBV6-2/TRBV6-3,-,-,TRBJ2-1,TGTGCCAGCAGTTACGAGGTGCGTTTGGGGTTGGATGAGCAGTTCTTC,CASSYEVRLGLDEQFF
TRBV19,-,-,TRBJ1-1,TGTGCCAGTAGTAACCCGGCGACGGGGGAGAGTGAAGCTTTCTTT,CASSNPATGESEAFF
TRBV4-3,-,-,TRBJ1-4,TGCGCCAGCAGCCCAGTTGGTACTGCAACTAATGAAAAACTGTTTTTT,CASSPVGTATNEKLFF
TRBV7-2,-,-,TRBJ1-5,TGTGCCAGCAGCCTCGACGGGGGGAGAAAGCCCCAGCATTTT,CASSLDGGRKPQHF
TRBV10-3,-,TRBD2,TRBJ2-3,TGTGCCATCAGCCCGACTAGCGGCAGCACAGATACGCAGTATTTT,CAISPTSGSTDTQYF
TRBV27,-,-,TRBJ2-5,TGTGCCAGCAGTTCCCCGGCAGCTGGGGAGACCCAGTACTTC,CASSSPAAGETQYF
TRBV19,-,-,TRBJ2-7,TGTGCCAGTATCCTGGGGGGAGCGGGTCAGTGTGTCATCGAGCAGTACTTC,CASILGGAGQCVIEQYF
TRBV4-1,-,-,TRBJ2-5,TGCGCCAGCAGCCCAACATACAAAATGAGAGAGACCCAGTACTTC,CASSPTYKMRETQYF
TRBV11-3,-,-,TRBJ1-1,TGTGCCAGCAGCTTAGATGGGCAGAACACTGAAGCTTTCTTT,CASSLDGQNTEAFF
TRBV6-5,-,-,TRBJ2-7,TGTGCCAGCAGTTCTCCGGGGGCCGAGCAGTACTTC,CASSSPGAEQYF
TRBV18,-,-,TRBJ2-7,TGTGCCAGCTCACCTGTGGAGATCTACGAGCAGTACTTC,CASSPVEIYEQYF
TRBV20-1,-,-,TRBJ2-5,TGCAGTGCTAGTCGTGACTGGACAGCCCAAGAGACCCAGTACTTC,CSASRDWTAQETQYF
TRBV7-9,medium-sized,-,TRBJ2-2,TGTGCCAGCAGCTTACATGGGGCAGACGGGGAGCTGTTTTTT,CASSLHGADGELFF
TRBV13,-,TRBD1,TRBJ2-7,TGTGCCAGCAGCTTGGACAGGGCGGACGAGCAGTACTTC,CASSLDRADEQYF
TRBV5-1,-,TRBD2,TRBJ2-5,TGCGCCAGCAGCTTGGCCGGGACTAGAAACGGGGAGACCCAGTACTTC,CASSLAGTRNGETQYF
TRBV6-6,-,TRBD2,TRBJ2-1,TGTGCCAGCGGAACCGGGACTAGAGGCTACAATGAGCAGTTCTTC,CASGTGTRGYNEQFF
TRBV7-6,-,-,TRBJ1-3,TGTGCCAGCAGCTCAGGGGACAACTCTGGAAACACCATATATTTT,CASSSGDNSGNTIYF
TRBV4-3,-,-,TRBJ1-2,TGCGCCAGCAGCCGCATCACCGGACAGCCATTGCTGAATGGCTACACCTTC,CASSRITGQPLLNGYTF
TRBV10-2,-,-,TRBJ1-4,TGCGCCAGCAAAATGGACAGATCCTTCTTTTTCGGGTCCAACCTCAATGAAAAACTGTTTTTT,CASKMDRSFFFGSNLNEKLFF
TRBV27,-,TRBD1,TRBJ1-5,TGTGCCAGCAGTCTACAGGGGGCGGCTCAGCCCCAGCATTTT,CASSLQGAAQPQHF
TRBV5-1,-,-,TRBJ2-7,TGCGCCAGCAGTCATGATCGCTCCTACGAGCAGTACTTC,CASSHDRSYEQYF
TRBV18,-,-,TRBJ2-7,TGTGCCAGCTCTGGGGAGAGTGATTACGAGCAGTACTTC,CASSGESDYEQYF
TRBV19,-,TRBD1,TRBJ1-1,TGTGCCAGTAGTTCGCCCCTCCGGGACAGGGTCAACACTGAAGCTTTCTTT,CASSSPLRDRVNTEAFF
TRBV28,-,-,TRBJ2-7,TGTGCCAGCAGTTCCCCCTGGGGACTGCCCCCCGACGAGCAGTACTTC,CASSSPWGLPPDEQYF
TRBV10-3,-,-,TRBJ1-1,TGTGCCACAACGGGACGGAACACTGAAGCTTTCTTT,CATTGRNTEAFF
TRBV9,-,TRBD1,TRBJ2-5,TGTGCCAGCAGGGGGACAGATTTGGAGACCCAGTACTTC,CASRGTDLETQYF